This T cell receptor beta chain was captured in a study of cytomegalovirus exposure and HLA in healthy donors. The repertoire was sequenced with immunoSEQ multiplex PCR; TCRdb's copy has only in-frame clones and lacks some. The repertoire consists of roughly 250,000 clones, with roughly 90% occurring once and the leading ten covering 0.3% to 0.4%. Notes on the study in general: The dataset shows that most TCR sequences were rare, while some public TCRs occurred in many donors.

Comment on this clone: Its antigen is undetermined.

CDR1 and CDR2 (germline): MNHNY, SVGAGI (reference sequence). This CDR3 region has 12 residues. V lost 10 bases to trimming and J lost 3 bases; unmatched junction nucleotides: 5. The gene calls are TRBV6-6 and TRBJ1-1, with TRBD1 matching 7 bases. The sample was PBMCs. The TCR was taken from a young woman in good health and CMV-seronegative. The CDR3 DNA reads TGTGCCACACAGGGGCCGGACACTGAAGCTTTCTTT. Amino acid sequence: CATQGPDTEAFF.